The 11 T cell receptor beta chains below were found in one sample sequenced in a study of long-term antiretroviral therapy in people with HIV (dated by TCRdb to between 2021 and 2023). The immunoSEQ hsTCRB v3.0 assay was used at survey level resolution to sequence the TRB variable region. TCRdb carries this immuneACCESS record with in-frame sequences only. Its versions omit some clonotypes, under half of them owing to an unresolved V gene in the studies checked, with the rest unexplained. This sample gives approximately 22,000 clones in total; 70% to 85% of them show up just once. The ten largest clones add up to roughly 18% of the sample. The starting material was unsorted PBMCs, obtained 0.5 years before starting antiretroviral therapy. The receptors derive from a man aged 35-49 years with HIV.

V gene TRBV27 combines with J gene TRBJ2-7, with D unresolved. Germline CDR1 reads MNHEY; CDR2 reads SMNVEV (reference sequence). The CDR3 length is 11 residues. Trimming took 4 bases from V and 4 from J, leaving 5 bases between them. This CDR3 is CASSSGYEQYF. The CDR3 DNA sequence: TGTGCCAGCAGTTCCGGTTACGAGCAGTACTTC.

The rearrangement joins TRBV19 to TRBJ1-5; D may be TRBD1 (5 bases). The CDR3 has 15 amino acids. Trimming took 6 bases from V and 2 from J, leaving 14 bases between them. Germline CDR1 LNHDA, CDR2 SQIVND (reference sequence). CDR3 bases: TGTGCCAGTAGGATTGGGGACGGACGCAATCAGCCCCAGCATTTT. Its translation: CASRIGDGRNQPQHF.

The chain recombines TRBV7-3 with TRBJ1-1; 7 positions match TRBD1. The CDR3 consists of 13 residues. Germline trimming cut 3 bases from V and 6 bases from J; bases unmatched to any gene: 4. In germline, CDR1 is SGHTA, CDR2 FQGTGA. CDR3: CASSFQGVAEAFF. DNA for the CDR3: TGTGCCAGCAGCTTCCAGGGGGTGGCTGAAGCTTTCTTT.

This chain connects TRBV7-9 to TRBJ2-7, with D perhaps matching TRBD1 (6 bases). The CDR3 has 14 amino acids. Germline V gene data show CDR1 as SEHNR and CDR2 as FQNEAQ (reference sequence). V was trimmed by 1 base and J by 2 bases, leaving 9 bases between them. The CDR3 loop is CASSLGGGTYEQYF. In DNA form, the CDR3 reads TGTGCCAGCAGCTTAGGAGGGGGAACCTACGAGCAGTACTTC.

CDR3 residues: CASTIITGAEAFF. For the CDR3, the DNA is TGTGCCAGCACCATTATTACAGGGGCTGAAGCTTTCTTT. The chain couples TRBV28 to TRBJ1-1, with TRBD1 matching over 7 bases. Trimming cost V 7 bases and J 6 bases; bases outside gene matches: 8. The length of the CDR3 is 13 residues. The germline V gene encodes CDR1 MDHEN and CDR2 SYDVKM.

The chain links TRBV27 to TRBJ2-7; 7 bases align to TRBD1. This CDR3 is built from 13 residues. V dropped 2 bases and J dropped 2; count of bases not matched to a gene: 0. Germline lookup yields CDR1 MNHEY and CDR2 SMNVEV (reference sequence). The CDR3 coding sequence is TGTGCCAGCAGTTTAGGGACAGCCTACGAGCAGTACTTC. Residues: CASSLGTAYEQYF.

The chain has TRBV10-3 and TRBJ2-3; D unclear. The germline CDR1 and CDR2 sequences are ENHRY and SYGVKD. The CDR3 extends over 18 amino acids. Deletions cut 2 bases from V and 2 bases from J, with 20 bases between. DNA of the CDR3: TGTGCCATCAGTGAGCACGATTTATGGACCCAAACCACAGATACGCAGTATTTT. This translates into CAISEHDLWTQTTDTQYF.

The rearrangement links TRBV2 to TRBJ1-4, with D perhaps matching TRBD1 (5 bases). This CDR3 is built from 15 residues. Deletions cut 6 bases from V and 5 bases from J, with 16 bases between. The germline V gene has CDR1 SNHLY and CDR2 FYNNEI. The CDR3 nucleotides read TGTGCCAGCAGGACAATGGGGGGAAGGAATGAAAAACTGTTTTTT. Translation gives CASRTMGGRNEKLFF.

CDR3 sequence reads: CASSLEAAGGSNQPQHF. The DNA for the CDR3 is TGCGCCAGCAGCTTGGAGGCGGCAGGGGGCTCCAATCAGCCCCAGCATTTT. This chain links TRBV5-1 with TRBJ1-5, with TRBD1 identical over 8 bases. CDR3 length equals 17 residues. J gave up 3 bases and V 0 bases, and 8 bases lay outside the gene matches. Germline assignment: CDR1 SGHRS and CDR2 YFSETQ.

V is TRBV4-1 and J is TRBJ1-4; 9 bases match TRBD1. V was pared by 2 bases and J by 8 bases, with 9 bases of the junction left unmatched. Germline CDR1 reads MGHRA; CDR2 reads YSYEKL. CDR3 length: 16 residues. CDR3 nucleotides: TGCGCCAGCAGCCAAATACCGGGACAGGGAGGGGAAAAACTGTTTTTT. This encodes CASSQIPGQGGEKLFF.

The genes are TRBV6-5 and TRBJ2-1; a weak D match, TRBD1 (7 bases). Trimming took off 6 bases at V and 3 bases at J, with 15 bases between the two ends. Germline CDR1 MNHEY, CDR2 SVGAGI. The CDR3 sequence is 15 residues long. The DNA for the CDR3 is TGTGCCAGCAGCCCTCAGGGGGGAGGCTACAATGAGCAGTTCTTC. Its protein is CASSPQGGGYNEQFF.